These 17 T cell receptor beta chains originate from one sample sequenced in a study of cytotoxic CD8 clonotypes in ibrutinib-treated CLL. Clones were read by immunoSEQ multiplex PCR, and TCRdb kept only the in-frame ones, dropping some. The sample has some 130,000 clones; about 75% are singletons. The sample here was PBMCs, taken after 24 months of ibrutinib treatment. These receptors were obtained from a human donor with chronic lymphocytic leukemia.

CDR3 sequence reads: CSASPYGGYTF. The CDR3 region has the DNA TGCAGTGCTAGCCCCTATGGGGGCTACACCTTC. This chain connects TRBV20-1 to TRBJ1-2; D call uncertain. This CDR3 has 11 amino acids. Germline V gene lookup returns CDR1 DFQATT and CDR2 SNEGSKA (reference sequence). The V end lost 3 bases, the J end lost 8 bases, and 10 bases lay between the germline ends.

The genes are TRBV28 and TRBJ1-4; 9 nucleotides match TRBD1. The germline CDR1 and CDR2 sequences are MDHEN and SYDVKM. V was pared by 4 bases and J by 11 bases, with 14 bases of the junction left unmatched. The length of the CDR3 is 16 residues. CDR3 nucleotides: TGTGCCAGCAGTTCCCTGGCACAGGGGGCCTCCTGGAAACTGTTTTTT. Protein product: CASSSLAQGASWKLFF.

This chain links TRBV7-9 with TRBJ2-7, with 7 nucleotides matching TRBD1. CDR1 and CDR2 (germline): SEHNR, FQNEAQ (reference sequence). CDR3 length equals 17 residues. V lost 1 base, J lost 0 bases, and 9 bases stayed unmatched. The CDR3 sequence: CASSLGGDSPNSYEQYF. The CDR3, as DNA: TGTGCCAGCAGCTTAGGAGGGGACAGCCCCAACTCCTACGAGCAGTACTTC.

This clone was counted a few times. The chain uses TRBV7-3 and TRBJ1-5; no definite D call. V was pared by 4 bases and J by 6 bases, with 10 bases between. The germline gives CDR1 SGHTA, CDR2 FQGTGA. The CDR3 has 13 amino acids. The CDR3 sequence: CASSSSDGQPQHF. The CDR3, as DNA: TGTGCCAGCAGCTCATCGGACGGTCAGCCCCAGCATTTT.

This clone was seen once. The chain uses TRBV11-2 and TRBJ2-3, with D hard to call. The germline V and J ends were trimmed by 1 base and 2 bases, with 7 bases remaining between them. In germline, CDR1 is SGHAT, CDR2 FQNNGV. The CDR3 consists of 14 residues. Here the CDR3 DNA reads TGTGCCAGCAGCTTAGCCGGCCCCACAGATACGCAGTATTTT. Translated, it gives CASSLAGPTDTQYF.

The chain recombines TRBV7-2 with TRBJ1-2; D gene unclear. There are 13 residues in the CDR3. The V and J ends lost 2 bases and 8 bases respectively, with 12 bases between them. Germline V CDR1 and CDR2: SGHTA, FQGNSA. DNA for the CDR3: TGTGCCAGCAGCTTACGGGCAGGCGGAGGCTACACCTTC. As protein: CASSLRAGGGYTF.

V gene TRBV27 combines with J gene TRBJ2-3, with TRBD1 as a possible D gene (6 bases). The germline V gene has CDR1 MNHEY and CDR2 SMNVEV (reference sequence). V was trimmed by 5 bases and J by 2 bases, leaving 11 bases between them. This CDR3 is built from 14 residues. CDR3 in amino acids: CASSIQGSTDTQYF. As DNA, the CDR3 is TGTGCCAGCAGTATCCAGGGGTCCACAGATACGCAGTATTTT.

This chain links TRBV7-8 with TRBJ2-5; D is uncertain. The CDR3 is made up of 13 amino acids. Looked up from germline, CDR1 is SGHVS and CDR2 is FQNEAQ. Trimming left V 3 bases short and J 5 bases short, with 10 bases between. CDR3 sequence (DNA): TGTGCCAGCAGCTTCGAAGCCAGGGAGACCCAGTACTTC. Encoded protein: CASSFEARETQYF.

The chain combines TRBV4-3 with TRBJ2-4; D unclear. The CDR3 loop spans 13 amino acids. Germline V gene lookup returns CDR1 LGHNA and CDR2 YSLEER. V dropped 0 bases and J dropped 10 bases, with 10 bases sitting between them. This CDR3 reads CASSQDVGRIQYF. CDR3 coding DNA: TGCGCCAGCAGCCAAGATGTGGGAAGGATTCAGTACTTC.

J is TRBJ1-1 and V is TRBV2; 12 nucleotides align to TRBD1. Germline values: CDR1 SNHLY, CDR2 FYNNEI. J lost 2 bases, V lost 11 bases, and 3 bases had no gene match. This CDR3 has 13 residues. The CDR3 DNA follows: TGTGCCGGGGACAGGGGGCTTAACACTGAAGCTTTCTTT. Its translation is CAGDRGLNTEAFF.

The CDR3 DNA is TGTGCCAGCAGCTGGGACTCCACCGAGCAGTACTTC. This codes for CASSWDSTEQYF. This rearrangement joins TRBV7-2 to TRBJ2-7; perhaps TRBD2 as D (6 bases). The CDR3 has 12 amino acids. The V end lost 4 bases, the J end lost 6 bases, and 10 bases lay between the germline ends. CDR1 is SGHTA, CDR2 FQGNSA, per germline.

The table lists this clone with a few counts. The J gene is TRBJ2-7, the V gene TRBV11-3; D may be TRBD2 (6 bases). With 1 base removed from V and 6 bases from J, the gap between germline ends came to 10 bases. This CDR3 is 13 amino acids long. CDR1 SGHNT and CDR2 YENEEA come from the germline V gene. The CDR3 protein is CASSLAGAREQYF. The CDR3 DNA reads TGTGCCAGCAGCTTAGCGGGAGCGCGCGAGCAGTACTTC.

A single count supports this clone. The V gene is TRBV11-2, the J gene TRBJ1-6; D is unresolved. The V end was cut by 1 base, the J end by 9 bases, with 7 bases between. CDR3 length: 13 residues. Germline V lookup: CDR1 SGHAT, CDR2 FQNNGV. CDR3 region: CASSLARVSPLHF. CDR3 in DNA: TGTGCCAGCAGCTTAGCTCGGGTTTCACCCCTCCACTTT. The full variable domain, with the rest looked up from reference TRBV11-2 and TRBJ1-6, is EAGVAQSPRYKIIEKRQSVAFWCNPISGHATLYWYQQILGQGPKLLIQFQNNGVVDDSQLPKDRFSAERLKGVDSTLKIQPAKLEDSAVYLCASSLARVSPLHFGNGTRLTVT.

The chain is built from TRBV5-6 and TRBJ2-7, with 7 bases fitting TRBD1. The germline V gene encodes CDR1 SGHDT and CDR2 YYEEEE. The CDR3 covers 15 residues. With 4 bases clipped from V and 0 bases from J, the junction kept 7 bases outside the gene matches. CDR3 sequence reads: CASSGLTGSSYEQYF. The CDR3 DNA follows: TGTGCCAGCAGCGGTCTGACAGGGAGCTCCTACGAGCAGTACTTC.

This CDR3 reads CASSMESDPGQNYGYTF. DNA of the CDR3: TGTGCCAGTAGTATGGAGTCCGACCCCGGACAGAACTATGGCTACACCTTC. The rearrangement links TRBV19 to TRBJ1-2, with a tentative D call TRBD1 (6 bases). V was shortened by 3 bases and J by 2 bases, with 19 bases between the two germline ends. This CDR3 is 17 amino acids long. Germline CDR1 and CDR2: LNHDA and SQIVND (reference sequence).

V gene TRBV7-9 combines with J gene TRBJ2-3; D assignment may be TRBD1 or TRBD2 (6 bases each). In germline, CDR1 is SEHNR, CDR2 FQNEAQ (reference sequence). The CDR3 has 15 amino acids. The V end was cut by 5 bases, the J end by 6 bases, with 18 bases between. Here the CDR3 DNA reads TGTGCCAGCAGCCTAGGGGGGATATCTCTTGATACGCAGTATTTT. This sequence encodes CASSLGGISLDTQYF.

This clone appeared a few times. This sequence joins TRBV5-8 and TRBJ2-7, with unresolved D. The germline CDR1 and CDR2 sequences are SGHTS and YDEGEE. CDR3 length equals 13 residues. V dropped 6 bases and J dropped 2 bases, with 12 bases sitting between them. Written as DNA, the CDR3 is TGTGCCAGCATGGACCGCCGGGCCTACGAGCAGTACTTC. This encodes CASMDRRAYEQYF.